One and the same sample provided the 29 T cell receptor beta chains below, sequenced in a study of regulatory T cells in long-lasting Graves disease. Arm-PCR of CDR3 regions and iRepertoire HTBI primers were the basis on which TCR beta libraries were built. From the multiplex PCR reads, TCRdb called clonotypes with MiXCR, one entry per CDR3 protein. The sample consists of 650,000 to 850,000 distinct CDR3 sequences, about 32% of them appearing once. Stated time point: persistent/refractory GD, antithyroid drugs over 5 years with positive TRAb. The TCR library was made from RNA that had been extracted from PBMCs in TRIzol. The sequenced sample was peripheral blood mononuclear cells (PBMCs), obtained when the disease was refractory, from a patient treated with antithyroid drugs. All receptors derive from a female donor with Graves disease.

This clonotype has more than one count but fewer than ten. V usage is TRBV11-2 and J usage is TRBJ2-7, with D uncertain. The length of the CDR3 is 14 residues. Germline V gene lookup returns CDR1 SGHAT and CDR2 FQNNGV. V was clipped by 0 bases and J by 7 bases, with 13 bases between them. CDR3 in amino acids: CASSLESSLIEQYF. The CDR3 DNA reads TGTGCCAGCAGCTTAGAGAGCAGTTTAATTGAGCAGTACTTC.

This clonotype was detected only a few times. The chain recombines TRBV29-1 with TRBJ1-1; D not resolved. V lost 6 bases and J lost 7, with 15 bases in between. This CDR3 region has 12 residues. Per germline, CDR1 SQVTM and CDR2 ANQGSEA. CDR3 amino acids: CSVAPGSFEAFF. Here the CDR3 DNA reads TGCAGCGTGGCCCCAGGCAGCTTTGAAGCTTTCTTT.

This sequence joins TRBV10-2 and TRBJ2-5, with 8 bases fitting TRBD1. V was pared by 4 bases and J by 4 bases, with 5 bases of the junction left unmatched. Germline loops: CDR1 WSHSY, CDR2 SAAADI. The CDR3 consists of 14 residues. The CDR3 sequence is CASSGTGKGETQYF. The CDR3 DNA reads as TGCGCCAGCAGTGGGACAGGGAAAGGAGAGACCCAGTACTTC.

This clonotype has only a few counts. The V gene is TRBV2, the J gene TRBJ2-5; 12 bases map to TRBD2. Unmatched junction bases numbered 9, after V lost 1 base and J lost 3 bases. The CDR3 has 18 amino acids. Germline CDR1 is SNHLY and CDR2 is FYNNEI. CDR3 in amino acids: CASSEGRLAGVGKETQYF. The DNA for the CDR3 is TGTGCCAGCAGTGAAGGGCGACTAGCGGGAGTCGGGAAAGAGACCCAGTACTTC. Combining the CDR3 with reference TRBV2 and TRBJ2-5 gives the whole variable domain EPEVTQTPSHQVTQMGQEVILRCVPISNHLYFYWYRQILGQKVEFLVSFYNNEISEKSEIFDDQFSVERPDGSNFTLKIRSTKLEDSAMYFCASSEGRLAGVGKETQYFGPGTRLLVL.

This clonotype showed up many times. This chain's CDR3 is CASRDYSVTEAFF. In DNA, the CDR3 is TGTGCCAGCAGAGACTACAGCGTCACTGAAGCTTTCTTT. The chain is built from TRBV6-1 and TRBJ1-1; no reliable D call. The CDR3 loop spans 13 amino acids. Per the germline V gene, CDR1 is MNHNS and CDR2 is SASEGT. Between the trimmed V and J ends, which lost 6 bases and 4 bases, there was a span of 12 bases.

This clonotype occurred a few times. The chain carries TRBV3-1 and TRBJ2-7; D possibly corresponds to TRBD2 (5 bases). The germline V gene has CDR1 LGHDT and CDR2 YNNKEL (reference sequence). Between the trimmed V and J ends, which lost 6 bases and 3 bases, there was a span of 12 bases. This CDR3 is 13 amino acids long. CDR3 DNA sequence: TGTGCCAGCAGTCGACTCCGGGACTACGAGCAGTACTTC. Translation: CASSRLRDYEQYF.

V gene TRBV7-3 combines with J gene TRBJ2-1; 7 bases align to TRBD2. V lost 5 bases to trimming and J lost 0 bases; unmatched junction nucleotides: 4. CDR3 size: 15 residues. The germline V gene encodes CDR1 SGHTA and CDR2 FQGTGA. The CDR3, as DNA: TGTGCCAGCAGCCCGCGGGGGAGCTCCTACAATGAGCAGTTCTTC. This translates into CASSPRGSSYNEQFF.

The V call is TRBV27, the J call TRBJ2-2; D not certain. V lost 1 base and J 6 bases, leaving 9 bases between the germline ends. There are 14 residues in the CDR3. Germline CDR1 and CDR2: MNHEY and SMNVEV (reference sequence). CDR3 residues: CASSLWGEAGELFF. CDR3 nucleotide sequence: TGTGCCAGCAGTTTATGGGGTGAGGCCGGGGAGCTGTTTTTT.

With regard to this clonotype: At one end, the junction sequence differs from germline, possibly due to a read error. The rearrangement links TRBV6-1 to TRBJ2-7; D perhaps matches TRBD1 (5 bases). The CDR3 runs 12 residues. Germline V gene data show CDR1 as MNHNS and CDR2 as SASEGT. CDR3 sequence (DNA): TGTGCCAGCAGCCTTACAGGTTACGGGCAGTACTTC. The encoded protein is CASSLTGYGQYF.

This rearrangement joins TRBV18 to TRBJ2-4, with 12 bases matching TRBD1. Trimming took 3 bases from V and 2 from J; bases not matched to a gene: 5. CDR1 is KGHSH and CDR2 is LQKENI in the germline V gene. There are 17 residues in the CDR3. CDR3 sequence: CASSPSGTGGTKNIQYF. The DNA of the CDR3 is TGTGCCAGCTCACCTTCCGGGACAGGGGGCACCAAAAACATTCAGTACTTC.

This clonotype was seen a few times. CDR3 nucleotide sequence: TGTGCCAGCAGACTACAGGGCGACGAGCAGTACTTC. Translated: CASRLQGDEQYF. This chain uses TRBV6-1 with TRBJ2-7, with D perhaps TRBD1 (6 bases). The CDR3 has 12 residues. Germline CDR1 and CDR2: MNHNS and SASEGT. The V end lost 6 bases, the J end lost 5 bases, and 11 bases lay between the germline ends.

This clonotype was found a few times. The genes are TRBV19 and TRBJ1-5, with D possibly TRBD1 on 5 matching bases. V was cut by 2 bases and J by 11 bases, with 10 bases left in between. The CDR3 length is 12 residues. CDR1 is LNHDA, CDR2 SQIVND, per germline (reference sequence). CDR3 amino acids: CASSIQGMAQHF. Here the CDR3 DNA reads TGTGCCAGTAGTATACAGGGCATGGCCCAGCATTTT. Looking up the rest from reference TRBV19 and TRBJ1-5 gives the full variable domain: DGGITQSPKYLFRKEGQNVTLSCEQNLNHDAMYWYRQDPGQGLRLIYYSQIVNDFQKGDIAEGYSVSREKKESFPLTVTSAQKNPTAFYLCASSIQGMAQHFGDGTRLSIL.

This clonotype was seen a handful of times. V usage is TRBV19 and J usage is TRBJ1-4, with D uncertain. The CDR3 runs 13 residues. Trimming removed 5 bases from V and 8 bases from J, with 12 bases in between. Germline CDR1 LNHDA, CDR2 SQIVND (reference sequence). The CDR3: CASSPRVREKLFF. The CDR3 DNA is TGTGCCAGTAGTCCCCGGGTGAGGGAAAAACTGTTTTTT.

This clonotype occurred a few times. The gene calls are TRBV30 and TRBJ2-7, with TRBD1 as a possible D gene (6 bases). Trimming removed 7 bases at V and 0 bases at J, with 13 bases between. Germline V gene sequence: CDR1 GTSNPN, CDR2 SVGIG (reference sequence). The CDR3 loop spans 13 amino acids. This chain's CDR3 is CALRRDISYEQYF. The CDR3 region has the DNA TGTGCCTTGCGACGGGACATCTCCTACGAGCAGTACTTC.

The chain joins TRBV10-3 to TRBJ1-4; no clear D. V dropped 10 bases and J dropped 6 bases, with 15 bases sitting between them. CDR1 is ENHRY and CDR2 is SYGVKD in the germline V gene. The CDR3 is made up of 13 amino acids. CDR3 sequence (DNA): TGTGCCACCAAGGACGGCCGGGATGAAAAACTGTTTTTT. This codes for CATKDGRDEKLFF.

This clonotype showed up just a few times. The chain combines TRBV7-9 with TRBJ2-5, with D unclear. V dropped 3 bases and J dropped 5 bases, with 10 bases sitting between them. The germline V gene has CDR1 SEHNR and CDR2 FQNEAQ (reference sequence). The CDR3 length is 13 residues. The CDR3 is CASSFLGKETQYF. In nucleotides, the CDR3 is TGTGCCAGCAGCTTTTTAGGGAAGGAGACCCAGTACTTC.

This clonotype was seen a few times. The chain carries TRBV29-1 and TRBJ1-2, with D unclear. The germline V and J ends were trimmed by 0 bases and 4 bases, with 15 bases remaining between them. Germline assignment: CDR1 SQVTM and CDR2 ANQGSEA. The length of the CDR3 is 15 residues. The CDR3 DNA follows: TGCAGCGTTGAAGAAGGTGCGGGGTCCAGCTATGGCTACACCTTC. This gives the protein CSVEEGAGSSYGYTF.

V usage is TRBV9 and J usage is TRBJ2-5, with a possible D match to TRBD1 (7 bases). CDR3 length: 16 amino acids. V was trimmed by 3 bases and J by 5 bases, leaving 20 bases between them. In germline, CDR1 is SGDLS, CDR2 YYNGEE. This chain's CDR3 is CASSAYHRGGGETQYF. Here the CDR3 DNA reads TGTGCCAGCAGCGCCTATCACAGGGGAGGAGGGGAGACCCAGTACTTC.

V gene TRBV29-1 combines with J gene TRBJ1-1; the match to TRBD1 covers 7 bases. The CDR3 is made up of 14 amino acids. Germline values: CDR1 SQVTM, CDR2 ANQGSEA. The junction had 8 bases not matched to a gene; V was cut back by 6 bases and J by 1 base. The CDR3 reads CSVSRGPGNTEAFF. CDR3 bases: TGCAGCGTGTCGAGGGGGCCAGGGAACACTGAAGCTTTCTTT. Variable domain in full (rest from reference TRBV29-1 and TRBJ1-1): SAVISQKPSRDICQRGTSLTIQCQVDSQVTMMFWYRQQPGQSLTLIATANQGSEATYESGFVIDKFPISRPNLTFSTLTVSNMSPEDSSIYLCSVSRGPGNTEAFFGQGTRLTVV.

This clonotype was seen repeatedly, ten times or more. The chain carries TRBV28 and TRBJ1-5, with D unresolved. The CDR3 extends over 17 amino acids. V lost 5 bases and J lost 0, with 17 bases in between. The germline gives CDR1 MDHEN, CDR2 SYDVKM. CDR3 residues: CASSPLSQANSNQPQHF. DNA for the CDR3: TGTGCCAGCAGTCCCCTCTCGCAGGCGAATAGCAATCAGCCCCAGCATTTT.

This clonotype has at least ten counts. The rearrangement links TRBV2 to TRBJ2-5; 9 bases align to TRBD1. The germline CDR1 and CDR2 sequences are SNHLY and FYNNEI. The CDR3 is 15 residues long. V trimming: 6 bases; J trimming: 1 base; junction bases outside the gene matches: 6. CDR3 bases: TGTGCCAGCAGCCGGGACAGGGTATTCCAAGAGACCCAGTACTTC. This translates into CASSRDRVFQETQYF.

This clonotype was seen at least ten times. The V and J genes are TRBV28 and TRBJ1-2, with D hard to call. Trimming pared 2 bases from V and 4 bases from J, leaving 11 bases between. The CDR3 length is 14 residues. CDR1 is MDHEN, CDR2 SYDVKM, per germline. CDR3 loop: CASSLDNFGYGYTF. The DNA for the CDR3 is TGTGCCAGCAGTTTAGACAATTTTGGCTATGGCTACACCTTC.

This clonotype was observed at least ten times. The junction departs from the called germline gene at one end, perhaps through a read error. The CDR3 loop is CASSEGLADYNEQFF. The CDR3 DNA sequence: TGTGCCAGCAGCGAAGGACTAGCGGATTACAATGAGCAGTTCTTC. V is TRBV2 and J is TRBJ2-1; 10 bases fit TRBD2. Germline-derived CDR1 and CDR2 are SNHLY and FYNNEI. This CDR3 is 15 amino acids long. Full variable domain (missing parts from reference TRBV2 and TRBJ2-1): EPEVTQTPSHQVTQMGQEVILRCVPISNHLYFYWYRQILGQKVEFLVSFYNNEISEKSEIFDDQFSVERPDGSNFTLKIRSTKLEDSAMYFCASSEGLADYNEQFFGPGTRLTVL.

This clonotype was picked up many times. The chain recombines TRBV10-3 with TRBJ1-5, with D unresolved. Trimming stripped 10 bases from V and 5 bases from J, with 15 bases between. The CDR3 extends over 13 amino acids. Germline V lookup: CDR1 ENHRY, CDR2 SYGVKD. In DNA, the CDR3 is TGTGCCAGCCGAGAGCGGGCGGATCAGCCCCAGCATTTT. This encodes CASRERADQPQHF.

The sample holds many counts of this clonotype. The chain carries TRBV6-1 and TRBJ2-2, with D perhaps assigned TRBD1 or TRBD2 (5 bases each). The CDR3 is 15 residues long. V was trimmed by 1 base and J by 7 bases, leaving 13 bases between them. CDR1 is MNHNS and CDR2 is SASEGT in the germline V gene. The CDR3 sequence: CASSEGGWGIGELFF. DNA for the CDR3: TGTGCCAGCAGTGAAGGGGGGTGGGGTATCGGGGAGCTGTTTTTT.

The rearrangement uses TRBV6-1 and TRBJ1-1, with D perhaps matching TRBD1 (6 bases). Between the trimmed V and J ends, which lost 7 bases and 4 bases, there was a span of 16 bases. The CDR3 is 14 amino acids. The germline CDR1 and CDR2 sequences are MNHNS and SASEGT. The CDR3 nucleotides read TGTGCCAGCAACCTTATGGGGGCTGCCACTGAAGCTTTCTTT. Its protein product is CASNLMGAATEAFF.

The gene calls are TRBV4-1 and TRBJ1-5, with 7 bases aligning to TRBD1. Losses at the gene ends were 4 bases for V and 6 bases for J; bases not matched to a gene: 6. Germline CDR1 MGHRA, CDR2 YSYEKL. The CDR3 covers 14 residues. CDR3 nucleotides: TGCGCCAGCAGCCTCGACAGGGTCCTTCAGCCCCAGCATTTT. It translates to CASSLDRVLQPQHF.

The chain combines TRBV6-1 with TRBJ1-5; no firm D call. This CDR3 is built from 17 residues. Germline CDR1 MNHNS, CDR2 SASEGT. Between the trimmed V and J ends, which lost 4 bases and 3 bases, there was a span of 19 bases. The CDR3: CASSGLVTGSFNQPQHF. CDR3 DNA sequence: TGTGCCAGCAGTGGGTTGGTAACCGGCTCATTCAATCAGCCCCAGCATTTT.

This clonotype was detected a few times. The genes are TRBV28 and TRBJ1-1, with D unresolved. Trimming removed 7 bases at V and 0 bases at J, with 15 bases between. Per the germline V gene, CDR1 is MDHEN and CDR2 is SYDVKM. The CDR3 covers 15 residues. The CDR3 DNA reads as TGTGCCAGCACCATCTCCAAGGGCTTGAACACTGAAGCTTTCTTT. Translating it yields CASTISKGLNTEAFF.